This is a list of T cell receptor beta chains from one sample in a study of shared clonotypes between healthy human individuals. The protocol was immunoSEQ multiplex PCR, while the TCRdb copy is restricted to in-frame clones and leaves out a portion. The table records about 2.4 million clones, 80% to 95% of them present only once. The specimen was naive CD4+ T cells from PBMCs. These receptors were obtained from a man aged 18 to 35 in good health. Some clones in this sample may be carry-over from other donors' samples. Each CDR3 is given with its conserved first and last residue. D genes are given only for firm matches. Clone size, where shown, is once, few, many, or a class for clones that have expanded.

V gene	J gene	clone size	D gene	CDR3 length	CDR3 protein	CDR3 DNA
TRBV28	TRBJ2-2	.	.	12	CASSFYTGELFF	TGTGCCAGCAGTTTTTACACCGGGGAGCTGTTTTTT
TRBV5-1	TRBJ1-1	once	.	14	CASSFGREGTEAFF	TGCGCCAGCAGCTTCGGCAGGGAGGGAACTGAAGCTTTCTTT
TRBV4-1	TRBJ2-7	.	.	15	CASSQEVSRPYEQYF	TGCGCCAGCAGCCAAGAAGTCTCCAGGCCCTACGAGCAGTACTTC
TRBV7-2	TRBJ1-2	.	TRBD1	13	CARGRGRSYGYTF	TGTGCCCGTGGTAGGGGGCGATCTTATGGCTACACCTTC
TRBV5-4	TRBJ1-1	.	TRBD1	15	CASSSQTGQGVAAFF	TGTGCCAGCAGCTCCCAAACGGGACAGGGGGTGGCGGCTTTCTTT
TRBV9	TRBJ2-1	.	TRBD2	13	CASTTGGNNEQFF	TGTGCCAGCACCACGGGGGGAAACAATGAGCAGTTCTTC
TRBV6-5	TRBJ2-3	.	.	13	CASSPAGLDTQYF	TGTGCCAGCAGCCCCGCCGGTTTAGATACGCAGTATTTT
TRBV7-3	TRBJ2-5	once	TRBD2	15	CASSPRGGPGETQYF	TGTGCCAGCAGCCCCCGGGGGGGCCCTGGAGAGACCCAGTACTTC
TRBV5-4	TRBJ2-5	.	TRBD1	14	CASSFRTGEETQYF	TGTGCCAGCAGCTTCCGGACAGGGGAGGAGACCCAGTACTTC
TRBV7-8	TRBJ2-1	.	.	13	CASNRGLGGEQFF	TGTGCCAGTAATAGGGGACTCGGTGGTGAGCAGTTCTTC
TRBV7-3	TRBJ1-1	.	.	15	CASSLSSGPNTEAFF	TGTGCCAGCAGCTTAAGCTCGGGTCCGAACACTGAAGCTTTCTTT
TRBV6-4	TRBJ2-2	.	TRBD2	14	CASSDRGESGELFF	TGTGCCAGCAGTGATCGGGGGGAATCCGGGGAGCTGTTTTTT
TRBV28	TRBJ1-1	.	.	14	CASSEEPRGRRAFF	TGTGCCAGCAGTGAGGAGCCCCGGGGGCGAAGAGCTTTCTTT
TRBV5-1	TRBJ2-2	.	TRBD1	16	CASSLEQGWTTGELFF	TGCGCCAGCAGCTTGGAACAGGGGTGGACCACCGGGGAGCTGTTTTTT
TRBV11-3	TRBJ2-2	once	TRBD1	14	CASSPQGANGELFF	TGTGCCAGCAGTCCACAGGGGGCTAACGGGGAGCTGTTTTTT
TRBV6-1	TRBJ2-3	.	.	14	CASRKGGTTDTQYF	TGTGCCAGCAGAAAAGGCGGGACAACAGATACGCAGTATTTT
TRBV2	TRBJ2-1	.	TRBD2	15	CASKRLAGGDNEQFF	TGTGCCAGCAAGAGGCTAGCGGGAGGGGACAATGAGCAGTTCTTC
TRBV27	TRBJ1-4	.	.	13	CASSLAGVEKLFF	TGTGCCAGCAGTTTAGCAGGGGTTGAAAAACTGTTTTTT
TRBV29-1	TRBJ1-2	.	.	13	CSVERGAGYGYTF	TGCAGCGTAGAGCGAGGCGCCGGCTATGGCTACACCTTC
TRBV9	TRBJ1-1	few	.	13	CASSVGRNTEAFF	TGTGCCAGCAGCGTAGGGAGAAACACTGAAGCTTTCTTT
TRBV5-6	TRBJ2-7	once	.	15	CASSSLAASSYEQYF	TGTGCCAGCAGCTCTTTAGCGGCAAGTTCCTACGAGCAGTACTTC
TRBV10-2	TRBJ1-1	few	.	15	CASSGQGEVGAEAFF	TGCGCCAGCAGTGGACAAGGGGAAGTGGGCGCTGAAGCTTTCTTT
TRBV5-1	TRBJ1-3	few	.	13	CASSLAQGNTIYF	TGCGCCAGCAGCTTGGCACAGGGAAACACCATATATTTT
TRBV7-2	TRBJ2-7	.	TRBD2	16	CASSLASAGGAYEQYF	TGTGCCAGCAGCTTAGCGTCCGCGGGGGGGGCCTACGAGCAGTACTTC
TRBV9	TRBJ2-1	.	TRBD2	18	CASSVAPGKRENIHEQFF	TGTGCCAGCAGCGTAGCCCCCGGGAAGCGGGAGAATATCCATGAGCAGTTCTTC
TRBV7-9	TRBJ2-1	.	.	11	CASSPADEQFF	TGTGCCAGCAGCCCGGCTGATGAGCAGTTCTTC
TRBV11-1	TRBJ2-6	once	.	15	CASSLVSSGANVLTF	TGTGCCAGCAGCTTAGTTTCCTCTGGGGCCAACGTCCTGACTTTC
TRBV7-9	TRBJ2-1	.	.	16	CASSGQLGRSYNEQFF	TGTGCCAGCAGTGGCCAGCTCGGGAGATCCTACAATGAGCAGTTCTTC
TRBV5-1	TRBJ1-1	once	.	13	CASSTGLDTEAFF	TGCGCCAGCAGTACAGGGTTGGACACTGAAGCTTTCTTT
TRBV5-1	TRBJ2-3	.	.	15	CASSLADGDSDTQYF	TGCGCCAGCAGCTTGGCCGATGGAGACTCAGATACGCAGTATTTT
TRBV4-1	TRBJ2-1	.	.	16	CASSQEELGTWNEQFF	TGCGCCAGCAGCCAAGAGGAGCTCGGGACGTGGAATGAGCAGTTCTTC
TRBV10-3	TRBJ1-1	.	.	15	CAISPSGRGSTEAFF	TGTGCCATCAGTCCCTCGGGGAGGGGATCCACTGAAGCTTTCTTT
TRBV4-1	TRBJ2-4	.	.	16	CASSQDRGQALNIQYF	TGCGCCAGCAGCCAAGACAGGGGCCAAGCCTTAAACATTCAGTACTTC
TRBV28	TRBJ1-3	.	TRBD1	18	CASSFPKADRASGNTIYF	TGTGCCAGCAGTTTCCCGAAGGCCGACAGGGCTTCTGGAAACACCATATATTTT
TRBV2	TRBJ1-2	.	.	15	CASSERYSPHYGYTF	TGTGCCAGCAGTGAACGGTACAGTCCCCACTATGGCTACACCTTC
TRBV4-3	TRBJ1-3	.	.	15	CASSQPGYSENTIYF	TGCGCCAGCAGCCAGCCGGGATACTCGGAAAACACCATATATTTT